This passage covers 5 T cell receptor beta chains from one sample sequenced in a study of cytomegalovirus exposure and HLA in healthy donors. 13 Jbeta primers and 60 Vbeta primers were used for the PCR. The table came from immunoSEQ multiplex PCR; TCRdb's copy has only in-frame clones and leaves some out. This table holds 100,000 to 150,000 clones, around 82% found once. Sequences were obtained from PBMCs. The receptors stem from a boy younger than 18 in good health and CMV-seronegative.

CDR3 protein: CASSQEWGGNYEQYF. The CDR3 DNA reads as TGCGCCAGCAGCCAAGAGTGGGGAGGCAACTACGAGCAGTACTTC. The rearrangement links TRBV4-3 to TRBJ2-5; D may be TRBD2 (6 bases). The J call is doubtful: the DNA matches TRBJ2-7 better. The CDR3 covers 15 residues. Germline CDR1 reads LGHNA; CDR2 reads YSLEER.

The gene calls are TRBV7-3 and TRBJ1-3, with D tentatively TRBD1 (6 bases). Trimming removed 8 bases at V and 0 bases at J, with 17 bases between. Germline loops: CDR1 SGHTA, CDR2 FQGTGA. This CDR3 region has 16 residues. The CDR3 nucleotides read TGTGCCAGCGGAAGACAGGTATTATGCTCTGGAAACACCATATATTTT. Translation gives CASGRQVLCSGNTIYF. Drawing the rest from reference TRBV7-3 and TRBJ1-3, the complete variable domain is GAGVSQTPSNKVTEKGKYVELRCDPISGHTALYWYRQSLGQGPEFLIYFQGTGAADDSGLPNDRFFAVRPEGSVSTLKIQRTERGDSAVYLCASGRQVLCSGNTIYFGEGSWLTVV.

In DNA, the CDR3 is TGTGCCAGCAGCGAACGTGGACCCAGGGACACCATATATTTT. Its protein is CASSERGPRDTIYF. V and J are TRBV9 and TRBJ1-3; maybe TRBD1 (5 bases). Per the germline V gene, CDR1 is SGDLS and CDR2 is YYNGEE. This CDR3 has 14 amino acids. With 3 bases removed from V and 8 bases from J, the gap between germline ends came to 15 bases.

The chain carries TRBV7-2 and TRBJ1-5; D unclear. CDR1 and CDR2 (germline): SGHTA, FQGNSA. V gave up 5 bases and J gave up 5 bases, with 16 bases separating them. The CDR3 extends over 15 amino acids. Written as DNA, the CDR3 is TGTGCCAGCAGCCCACCGACACAGAGGGATCAGCCCCAGCATTTT. Its protein is CASSPPTQRDQPQHF. Supplemented by reference TRBV7-2 and TRBJ1-5, the full variable domain reads GAGVSQSPSNKVTEKGKDVELRCDPISGHTALYWYRQSLGQGLEFLIYFQGNSAPDKSGLPSDRFSAERTGGSVSTLTIQRTQQEDSAVYLCASSPPTQRDQPQHFGDGTRLSIL.

The rearrangement uses TRBV19 and TRBJ1-5; D gene unclear. The CDR3 is 14 amino acids. The germline V gene encodes CDR1 LNHDA and CDR2 SQIVND (reference sequence). With 2 bases removed from V and 6 bases from J, the gap between germline ends came to 11 bases. CDR3 nucleotide sequence: TGTGCCAGTAGTATATCCAGCACTAGTCAGCCCCAGCATTTT. This codes for CASSISSTSQPQHF.